This TCR beta chain originates from a study of blood T cell repertoires in COVID-19. Produced via immunoSEQ multiplex PCR; TCRdb's table is partial and in-frame only. The sample holds about 110,000 clones, 88% seen once. The germline V and J ends were trimmed by 7 bases and 7 bases, with 21 bases remaining between them. CDR3 size: 15 residues. CDR1 and CDR2 (germline): SGDLS, YYNGEE. The J gene is TRBJ2-1, the V gene TRBV9; D perhaps matches TRBD2 (6 bases). Source material: peripheral blood. This clonotype originated in a human donor in a cohort sampled during active COVID-19. This CDR3 is CASDRDSSGTNEQFF. The DNA of the CDR3 is TGTGCCAGCGATCGGGACTCAAGCGGTACAAATGAGCAGTTCTTC.